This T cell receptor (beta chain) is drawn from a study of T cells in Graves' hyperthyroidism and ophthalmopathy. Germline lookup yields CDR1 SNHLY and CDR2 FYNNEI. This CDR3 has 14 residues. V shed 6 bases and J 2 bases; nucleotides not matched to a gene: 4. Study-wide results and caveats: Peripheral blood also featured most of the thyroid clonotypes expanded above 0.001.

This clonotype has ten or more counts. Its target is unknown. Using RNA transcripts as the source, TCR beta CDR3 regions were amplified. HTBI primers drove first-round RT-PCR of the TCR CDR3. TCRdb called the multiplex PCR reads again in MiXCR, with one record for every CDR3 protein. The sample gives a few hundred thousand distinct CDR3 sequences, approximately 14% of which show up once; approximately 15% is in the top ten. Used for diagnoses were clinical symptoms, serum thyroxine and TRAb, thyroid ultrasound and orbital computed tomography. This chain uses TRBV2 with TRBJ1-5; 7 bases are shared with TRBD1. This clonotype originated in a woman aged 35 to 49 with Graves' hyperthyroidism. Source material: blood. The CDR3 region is CASSVTGGNQPQHF. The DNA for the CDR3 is TGTGCCAGCAGCGTCACAGGGGGCAATCAGCCCCAGCATTTT.